The 2 T cell receptor beta chains given below trace back to one sample, sequenced in a study of control samples from healthy donors and cancer patients. Profiling relied on immunoSEQ multiplex PCR, and the TCRdb table lists in-frame clones only, not all of them. Of around 57,000 clones listed, 80% to 95% are singletons. Sequencing input: PBMCs. These receptors all stem from a man between 25 and 39 years old with colorectal cancer.

This chain connects TRBV7-2 to TRBJ1-1; tentatively, D is TRBD1 (6 bases). The CDR3 runs 16 residues. In germline, CDR1 is SGHTA, CDR2 FQGNSA. Trimming removed 4 bases at V and 1 base at J, with 16 bases between. CDR3 DNA sequence: TGTGCCAGCAGCTCGGGGACAACCACAGGGAACACTGAAGCTTTCTTT. Residues: CASSSGTTTGNTEAFF.

The chain is built from TRBV4-1 and TRBJ1-2; 7 nucleotides align to TRBD1. Losses at the gene ends were 4 bases for V and 6 bases for J; bases not matched to a gene: 5. CDR3 length equals 13 residues. The germline V gene encodes CDR1 MGHRA and CDR2 YSYEKL. DNA of the CDR3: TGCGCCAGCAGCCCTACGACAGGGCATGGCTACACCTTC. This gives the protein CASSPTTGHGYTF.